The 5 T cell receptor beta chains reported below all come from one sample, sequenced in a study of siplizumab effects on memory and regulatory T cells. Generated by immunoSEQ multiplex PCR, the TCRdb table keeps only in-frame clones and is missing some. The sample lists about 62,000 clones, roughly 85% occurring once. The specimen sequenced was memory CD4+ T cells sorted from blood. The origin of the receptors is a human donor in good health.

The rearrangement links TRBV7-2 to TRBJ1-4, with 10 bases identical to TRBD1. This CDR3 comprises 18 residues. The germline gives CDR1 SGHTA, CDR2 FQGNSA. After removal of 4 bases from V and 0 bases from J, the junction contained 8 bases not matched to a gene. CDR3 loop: CASSSPGDRGSTNEKLFF. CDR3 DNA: TGTGCCAGCAGCTCCCCTGGGGACAGGGGTTCAACTAATGAAAAACTGTTTTTT.

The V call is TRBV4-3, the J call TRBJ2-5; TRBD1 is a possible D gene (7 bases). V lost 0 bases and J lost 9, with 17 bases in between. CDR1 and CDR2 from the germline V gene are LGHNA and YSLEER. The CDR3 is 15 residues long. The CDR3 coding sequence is TGCGCCAGCAGCCAAGACCCCCGGCAGGGGGAGGCCCAGTACTTC. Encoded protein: CASSQDPRQGEAQYF.

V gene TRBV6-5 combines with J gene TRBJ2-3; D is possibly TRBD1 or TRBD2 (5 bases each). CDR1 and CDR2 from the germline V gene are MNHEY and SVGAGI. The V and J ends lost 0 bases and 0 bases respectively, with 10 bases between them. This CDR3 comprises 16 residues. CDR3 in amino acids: CASSYSGVSSTDTQYF. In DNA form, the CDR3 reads TGTGCCAGCAGTTACTCGGGGGTATCTAGCACAGATACGCAGTATTTT.

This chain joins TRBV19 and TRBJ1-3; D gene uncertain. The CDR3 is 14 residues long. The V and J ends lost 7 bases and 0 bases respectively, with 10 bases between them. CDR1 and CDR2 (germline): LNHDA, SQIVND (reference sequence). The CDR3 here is CASTSGVSGNTIYF. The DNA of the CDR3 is TGTGCCAGTACTAGTGGGGTCTCTGGAAACACCATATATTTT.

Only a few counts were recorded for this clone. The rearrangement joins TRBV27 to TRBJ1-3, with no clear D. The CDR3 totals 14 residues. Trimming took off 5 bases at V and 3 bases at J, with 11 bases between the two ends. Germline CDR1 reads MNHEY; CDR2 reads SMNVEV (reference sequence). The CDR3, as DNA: TGTGCCAGCAGTACTAGGACCGATGGAAACACCATATATTTT. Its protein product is CASSTRTDGNTIYF.